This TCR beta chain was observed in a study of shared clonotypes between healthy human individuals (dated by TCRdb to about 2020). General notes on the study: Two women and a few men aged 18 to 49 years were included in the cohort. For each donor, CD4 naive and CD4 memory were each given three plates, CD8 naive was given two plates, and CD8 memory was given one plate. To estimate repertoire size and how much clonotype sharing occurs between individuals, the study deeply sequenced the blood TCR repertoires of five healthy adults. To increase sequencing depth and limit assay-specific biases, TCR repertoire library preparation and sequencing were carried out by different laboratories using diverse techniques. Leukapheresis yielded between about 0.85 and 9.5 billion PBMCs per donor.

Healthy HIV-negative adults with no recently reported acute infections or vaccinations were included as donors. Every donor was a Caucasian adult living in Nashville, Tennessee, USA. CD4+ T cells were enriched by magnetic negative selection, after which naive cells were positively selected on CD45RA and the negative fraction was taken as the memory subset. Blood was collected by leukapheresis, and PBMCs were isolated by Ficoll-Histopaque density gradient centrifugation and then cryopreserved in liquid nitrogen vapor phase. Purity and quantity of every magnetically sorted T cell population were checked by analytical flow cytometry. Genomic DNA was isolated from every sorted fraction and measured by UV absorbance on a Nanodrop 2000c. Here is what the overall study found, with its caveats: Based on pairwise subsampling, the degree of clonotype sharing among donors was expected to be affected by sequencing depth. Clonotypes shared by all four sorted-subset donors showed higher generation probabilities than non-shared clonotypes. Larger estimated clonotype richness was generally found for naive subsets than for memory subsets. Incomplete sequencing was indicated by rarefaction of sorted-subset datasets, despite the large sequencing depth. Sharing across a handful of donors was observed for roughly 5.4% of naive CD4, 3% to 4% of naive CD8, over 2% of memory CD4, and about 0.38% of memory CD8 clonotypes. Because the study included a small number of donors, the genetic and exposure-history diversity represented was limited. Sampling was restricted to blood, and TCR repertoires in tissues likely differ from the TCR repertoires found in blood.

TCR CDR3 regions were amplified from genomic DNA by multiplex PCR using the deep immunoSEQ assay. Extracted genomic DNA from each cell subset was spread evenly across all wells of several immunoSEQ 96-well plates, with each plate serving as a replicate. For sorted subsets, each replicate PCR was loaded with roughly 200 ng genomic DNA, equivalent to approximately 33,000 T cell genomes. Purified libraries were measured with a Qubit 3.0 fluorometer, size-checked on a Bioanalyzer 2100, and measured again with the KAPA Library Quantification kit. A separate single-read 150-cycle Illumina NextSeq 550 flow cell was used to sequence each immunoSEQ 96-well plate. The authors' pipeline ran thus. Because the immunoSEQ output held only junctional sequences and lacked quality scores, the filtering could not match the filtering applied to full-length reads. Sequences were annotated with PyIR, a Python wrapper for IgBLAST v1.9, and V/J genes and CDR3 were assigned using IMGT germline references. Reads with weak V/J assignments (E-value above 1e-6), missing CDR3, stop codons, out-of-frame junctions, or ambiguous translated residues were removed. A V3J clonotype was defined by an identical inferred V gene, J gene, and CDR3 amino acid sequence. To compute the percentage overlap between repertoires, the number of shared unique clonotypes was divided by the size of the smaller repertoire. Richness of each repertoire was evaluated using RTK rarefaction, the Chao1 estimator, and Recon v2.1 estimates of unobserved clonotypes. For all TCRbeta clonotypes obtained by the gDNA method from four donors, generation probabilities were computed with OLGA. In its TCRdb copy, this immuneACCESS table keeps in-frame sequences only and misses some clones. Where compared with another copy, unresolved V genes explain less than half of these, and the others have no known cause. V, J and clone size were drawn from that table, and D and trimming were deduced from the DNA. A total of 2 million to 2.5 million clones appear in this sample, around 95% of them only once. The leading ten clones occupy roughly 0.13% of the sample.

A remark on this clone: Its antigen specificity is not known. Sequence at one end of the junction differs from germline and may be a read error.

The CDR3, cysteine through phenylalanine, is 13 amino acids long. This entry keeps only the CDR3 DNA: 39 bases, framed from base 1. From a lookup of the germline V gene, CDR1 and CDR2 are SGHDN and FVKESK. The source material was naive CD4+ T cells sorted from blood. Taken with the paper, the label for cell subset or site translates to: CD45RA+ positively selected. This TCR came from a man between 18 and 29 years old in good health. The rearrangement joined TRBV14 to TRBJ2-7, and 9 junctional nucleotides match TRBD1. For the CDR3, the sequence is CARSRDREGEQYF. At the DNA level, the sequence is TGTGCCAGGAGCCGGGACAGGGAAGGCGAGCAGTACTTC.